This TCR beta chain was obtained from a study of OX40 agonist ivuxolimab in advanced cancers. Study-level background: Patients enrolled in dose escalation were diagnosed with hepatocellular carcinoma, melanoma, renal cell or head and neck cancer. Mean age approximately 61 years, range about 20 to 79; roughly 80% male.

Remarks on this clone: Its antigen is currently unknown.

Researchers took blood at baseline, on cycle 4 day 1, and on cycle 7 day 1. Study results and limitations: Partial responders dosed at 0.1-3.0 mg/kg displayed clonal expansion ranking among the lowest.

Repertoires were generated with immunoSEQ multiplex PCR, while TCRdb's copy carries only in-frame clones and drops some. Of about 45,000 clones in the sample, about four fifths are singletons; the top ten hold 15%. The CDR3 length is 16 residues. Germline loops: CDR1 MNHNS, CDR2 SASEGT. The junction had 3 bases not matched to a gene; V was cut back by 1 base and J by 3 bases. The V call is TRBV6-1, the J call TRBJ1-5; TRBD1 matches at 10 bases. The TCR was taken from an adult with an advanced solid tumor such as melanoma, head and neck, liver or kidney cancer. The sequences come from CD4+ or CD8+ T cells sorted from blood, collected in a trial of the OX40 agonist ivuxolimab. Here the CDR3 DNA reads TGTGCCAGCAGTGAAGGGGGACAGGGGTACAATCAGCCCCAGCATTTT. As protein: CASSEGGQGYNQPQHF.